This passage covers 24 T cell receptor beta chains from one sample sequenced in a study of cytomegalovirus exposure and HLA in healthy donors. PCR amplification relied on 60 Vbeta primers (plus 13 Jbeta primers). Repertoires were generated with immunoSEQ multiplex PCR, while TCRdb's copy carries only in-frame clones and drops some. The sample records over 130,000 clones, about four fifths being singletons. The sequencing sample was made of PBMCs. These receptors all come from a human donor in good health.

This clone is a singleton in its sample. DNA for the CDR3: TGTGCCAGCAGCTTATTTACCCTCACGGGGAACACTGAAGCTTTCTTT. Translated, it gives CASSLFTLTGNTEAFF. The chain links TRBV7-8 to TRBJ1-1; the D is unclear. Trimming removed 2 bases at V and 1 base at J, with 14 bases between. The CDR3 length is 16 residues. Germline CDR1 SGHVS, CDR2 FQNEAQ.

The J gene is TRBJ1-5, the V gene TRBV23-1, with 7 bases identical to TRBD1. TRBV23-1 is labeled an ORF, and its function is uncertain. This CDR3 has 12 amino acids. J was trimmed by 10 bases and V by 7 bases; bases with no gene match: 7. This CDR3 reads CASKGQWFPQHF. CDR3 nucleotide sequence: TGCGCCAGCAAGGGACAGTGGTTTCCCCAGCATTTT.

This clone was picked up a small number of times. The chain carries TRBV25-1 and TRBJ2-1, with unresolved D. The germline V gene encodes CDR1 MGHDK and CDR2 SYGVNS. V lost 2 bases and J 9 bases, leaving 8 bases between the germline ends. The CDR3 spans 12 residues. The CDR3 sequence: CASSETLLEQFF. The CDR3 DNA reads as TGTGCCAGCAGTGAAACTCTGCTTGAGCAGTTCTTC.

The genes are TRBV28 and TRBJ2-7; 7 bases agree with TRBD2. This CDR3 comprises 17 residues. Looked up from germline, CDR1 is MDHEN and CDR2 is SYDVKM. V lost 4 bases and J lost 4; bases outside the gene matches: 16. DNA for the CDR3: TGTGCCAGCAGTTCTACTGTGTTCGGCGGGAGCCTGTACGAGCAGTACTTC. Protein product: CASSSTVFGGSLYEQYF.

V gene TRBV4-1 combines with J gene TRBJ2-5; 12 bases line up with TRBD2. The V and J ends lost 5 bases and 4 bases, in that order; junction bases with no gene match: 5. The CDR3 has 15 residues. Germline assignment: CDR1 MGHRA and CDR2 YSYEKL. The CDR3 DNA is TGCGCCAGCAGCGGACCGGGACTAGCGGGAGAGACCCAGTACTTC. This codes for CASSGPGLAGETQYF.

This rearrangement joins TRBV5-4 to TRBJ2-7; 8 nucleotides align to TRBD1. This CDR3 region has 14 residues. V dropped 4 bases and J dropped 8; count of bases not matched to a gene: 11. CDR1 SGHNT and CDR2 YYREEE come from the germline V gene (reference sequence). CDR3 bases: TGTGCCAGCAGCGCAGGACAGGGAAGAGACCAGCAGTACTTC. As protein: CASSAGQGRDQQYF.

This clone was counted between two and nine times. V usage is TRBV28 and J usage is TRBJ2-3; TRBD1 agrees at 10 bases. Germline V gives CDR1 MDHEN, CDR2 SYDVKM. The trim removed 8 bases at V and 8 bases at J, leaving 10 bases unmatched. The length of the CDR3 is 14 residues. The chain's CDR3 is CASRAAGQGSTQYF. Written as DNA, the CDR3 is TGTGCCAGCCGCGCCGCGGGACAGGGGAGTACGCAGTATTTT.

This chain uses TRBV27 with TRBJ2-5, with 10 bases lining up with TRBD2. Germline trimming cut 6 bases from V and 3 bases from J; bases unmatched to any gene: 4. There are 14 residues in the CDR3. CDR1 and CDR2 from the germline V gene are MNHEY and SMNVEV (reference sequence). The CDR3 reads CASRGLADEETQYF. CDR3 sequence (DNA): TGTGCCAGCAGAGGACTAGCGGACGAAGAGACCCAGTACTTC.

Note on this clone: Compared with germline, one end of the junction differs, possibly owing to a read error. The rearrangement uses TRBV5-4 and TRBJ1-4; D ambiguous. Germline V lookup: CDR1 SGHNT, CDR2 YYREEE (reference sequence). CDR3 length: 14 residues. The CDR3 region is CASNLGGENEKLFF. The CDR3 coding sequence is TGTGCCAGCAACTTGGGAGGCGAGAATGAAAAACTGTTTTTT.

The chain couples TRBV7-9 to TRBJ1-6, with 7 bases aligning to TRBD1. Losses at the gene ends were 5 bases for V and 8 bases for J; bases not matched to a gene: 6. There are 14 residues in the CDR3. The V gene's germline CDR1 is SEHNR and CDR2 FQNEAQ (reference sequence). CDR3 in DNA: TGTGCCAGCAGCCACCGGGACAGCTATTCACCCCTCCACTTT. Amino acids: CASSHRDSYSPLHF.

Here the CDR3 reads CASSSGQGNEQFF. The CDR3 DNA is TGTGCCAGCAGCTCGGGACAGGGAAATGAGCAGTTCTTC. V is TRBV7-7 and J is TRBJ2-1; 9 bases agree with TRBD1. Trimming at V came to 4 bases and at J to 7 bases, leaving 2 bases not matched to a gene. The CDR3 spans 13 residues. Germline V lookup: CDR1 SSHAT, CDR2 FNYEAQ (reference sequence).

This clone was observed a few times. The chain recombines TRBV10-1 with TRBJ1-1, with D tentatively TRBD1 (6 bases). V gave up 5 bases and J gave up 2 bases, with 9 bases separating them. Germline CDR1 reads WNHNN; CDR2 reads SYGVQD (reference sequence). The CDR3 spans 13 residues. The CDR3: CASSSQGNTEAFF. DNA for the CDR3: TGCGCCAGCAGTTCACAGGGAAACACTGAAGCTTTCTTT.

The chain recombines TRBV7-6 with TRBJ1-5; D is unresolved. Per germline, CDR1 SGHVS and CDR2 FNYEAQ. This CDR3 is 18 amino acids long. V shed 2 bases and J shed 6 bases, with 23 bases lying between them. The DNA for the CDR3 is TGTGCCAGCAGCTTAAGAAGGGCGGGTAGGTCGAACAGTCAGCCCCAGCATTTT. It translates to CASSLRRAGRSNSQPQHF.

This chain connects TRBV6-5 to TRBJ1-2, with D tentatively TRBD1 (5 bases). The V gene lost 5 bases and the J gene lost 6 bases, with 16 bases spanning the gap. The CDR3 covers 14 residues. The V gene's germline CDR1 is MNHEY and CDR2 SVGAGI. CDR3 nucleotides: TGTGCCAGCAGTAGGAATACAGGAGAAGATGGCTACACCTTC. Its translation is CASSRNTGEDGYTF.

This chain connects TRBV4-3 to TRBJ2-3; D is uncertain. Germline V CDR1 and CDR2: LGHNA, YSLEER. The CDR3 is made up of 13 amino acids. The V and J ends lost 4 bases and 2 bases respectively, with 7 bases between them. CDR3 residues: CASSLAFTDTQYF. The CDR3 DNA is TGCGCCAGCAGCCTAGCTTTCACAGATACGCAGTATTTT.

This chain connects TRBV15 to TRBJ1-3, with D hard to call. With 0 bases removed from V and 7 bases from J, the gap between germline ends came to 13 bases. This CDR3 spans 15 amino acids. Per the germline V gene, CDR1 is LNHNV and CDR2 is YYDKDF (reference sequence). CDR3 coding DNA: TGTGCCACCAGCAGAGATCTAGGTGTCGGGAACACCATATATTTT. Translating it yields CATSRDLGVGNTIYF.

CDR3 in DNA: TGTGCCAGCAGCTCTGCGAGAGGGAGGTTCGATGAAAAACTGTTTTTT. It specifies CASSSARGRFDEKLFF. V and J are TRBV7-6 and TRBJ1-4; D call uncertain. V was cut by 4 bases and J by 6 bases, with 18 bases left in between. Per the germline V gene, CDR1 is SGHVS and CDR2 is FNYEAQ. This CDR3 has 16 residues.

This clone was observed a few times. The chain recombines TRBV6-5 with TRBJ2-1; possibly TRBD1 for D (5 bases). V gave up 5 bases and J gave up 7 bases, with 18 bases separating them. Germline CDR1 reads MNHEY; CDR2 reads SVGAGI. The CDR3 length is 15 residues. CDR3 loop: CASSPDKGMGNEQFF. The CDR3 nucleotides are TGTGCCAGCAGTCCGGATAAGGGGATGGGAAATGAGCAGTTCTTC.

The gene calls are TRBV7-2 and TRBJ1-3, with TRBD1 as a possible D gene (6 bases). Per germline, CDR1 SGHTA and CDR2 FQGNSA. The germline V and J ends were trimmed by 5 bases and 0 bases, with 14 bases remaining between them. The CDR3 sequence is 16 residues long. CDR3 in DNA: TGTGCCAGCAGCGTCGGCACAGGGAGCTCTGGAAACACCATATATTTT. It encodes CASSVGTGSSGNTIYF.

V and J are TRBV15 and TRBJ1-2, with TRBD1 as a possible D gene (6 bases). The germline V gene has CDR1 LNHNV and CDR2 YYDKDF (reference sequence). The CDR3 length is 13 residues. V gave up 4 bases and J gave up 2 bases, with 8 bases separating them. The CDR3 nucleotides are TGTGCCACCAGCATCACAGGGAACTATGGCTACACCTTC. Amino acids: CATSITGNYGYTF.

The genes are TRBV6-1 and TRBJ1-5; possible D gene TRBD1, 5 bases. The CDR3 consists of 13 residues. The V end lost 6 bases, the J end lost 4 bases, and 10 bases lay between the germline ends. Germline CDR1 reads MNHNS; CDR2 reads SASEGT. The CDR3 DNA sequence: TGTGCCAGCAGGGCAGGGTTGAATCAGCCCCAGCATTTT. Protein: CASRAGLNQPQHF.

The rearrangement joins TRBV12-5 to TRBJ1-1; D unclear. With 1 base removed from V and 2 bases from J, the gap between germline ends came to 8 bases. CDR1 LGHNT and CDR2 FRNRAP come from the germline V gene. CDR3 length: 14 residues. The CDR3 reads CASGLGSVNTEAFF. DNA for the CDR3: TGTGCTAGTGGTTTGGGTTCGGTTAACACTGAAGCTTTCTTT. The variable domain in full, completed from reference TRBV12-5 and TRBJ1-1, reads DARVTQTPRHKVTEMGQEVTMRCQPILGHNTVFWYRQTMMQGLELLAYFRNRAPLDDSGMPKDRFSAEMPDATLATLKIQPSEPRDSAVYFCASGLGSVNTEAFFGQGTRLTVV.

The gene calls are TRBV25-1 and TRBJ1-2, with D possibly being TRBD1 (6 bases). The CDR3 runs to 16 residues. Trimming shortened V by 1 base and J by 8 bases, and 20 bases separated the two germline ends. Germline values: CDR1 MGHDK, CDR2 SYGVNS. The CDR3, as DNA: TGTGCCAGCAGTGAATGGGACACGACAGGCTTCAGGGGCTACACCTTC. Protein sequence: CASSEWDTTGFRGYTF.

This chain uses TRBV15 with TRBJ1-6, with D possibly TRBD1 on 5 matching bases. Trimming removed 8 bases at V and 7 bases at J, with 9 bases between. The CDR3 spans 12 residues. Germline V lookup: CDR1 LNHNV, CDR2 YYDKDF (reference sequence). CDR3 sequence (DNA): TGTGCCACCGGGGCCCCGAATTCACCCCTCCACTTT. This sequence encodes CATGAPNSPLHF.